This T cell receptor beta chain was recovered during a study of T-cell reconstitution after alpha-beta-depleted transplantation in children. Germline V gene data show CDR1 as SGHRS and CDR2 as YFSETQ. The CDR3 spans 14 residues. Trimming shortened V by 2 bases and J by 4 bases, and 12 bases separated the two germline ends. Preparation of the TCRbeta library involved a method that used unique molecular identifiers. Each CDR3 protein gets one entry after TCRdb re-called the PCR reads with MiXCR. The profile shows hundreds of thousands of distinct CDR3 sequences, 12% of them singletons. Source: PBMCs from the stem cell graft donor, taken from the stem cell graft. This clonotype was obtained from a human donor who donated a stem cell graft to a child with acute lymphoblastic leukemia. The rearrangement uses TRBV5-1 and TRBJ1-2, with D unclear. The CDR3 nucleotides read TGCGCCAGCAGCTTCCGAGAGAATCTCTATGGCTACACCTTC. This codes for CASSFRENLYGYTF.